This passage covers 14 T cell receptor beta chains from one sample sequenced in a study of T cells expressing NK-cell markers (dated by TCRdb to 2019 to 2021). Receptor amplification or capture employed 5' RACE. The sequencer was an Illumina HiSeq 2000. The reads were reprocessed in TCRdb, with one entry per CDR3 protein sequence and no accompanying DNA. The sample's table covers about 160,000 distinct CDR3 sequences. The top ten constitute roughly 20% of the sample. Sequencing was performed on blood T cells: a sorted CD56 or NKG2C T cell subset, CD4+ or CD8+ T cells, or bulk PBMC T cells (not recorded which). These receptors were collected from a woman aged 18 to 75 in good health.

The chain carries TRBV5-1 and TRBJ2-3. The germline CDR1 and CDR2 sequences are SGHRS and YFSETQ. The CDR3 is 15 amino acids. The CDR3 is CASSLVGLTTDTQYF.

The rearrangement links TRBV7-8 to TRBJ2-7; absent DNA, TCRdb's TRBD2 call cannot be checked. This CDR3 is built from 16 residues. Germline CDR1 and CDR2: SGHVS and FQNEAQ. CDR3 loop: CASRGGLAGKSYEQYF. The full variable domain, its missing parts supplied by reference TRBV7-8 and TRBJ2-7, is GAGVSQSPRYKVAKRGQDVALRCDPISGHVSLFWYQQALGQGPEFLTYFQNEAQLDKSGLPSDRFFAERPEGSVSTLKIQRTQQEDSAVYLCASRGGLAGKSYEQYFGPGTRLTVT.

V and J are TRBV24-1 and TRBJ2-2. From germline, CDR1 is KGHDR and CDR2 SFDVKD. The CDR3 runs to 14 residues. This chain's CDR3 is CATSDRWTAGELFF.

J is TRBJ2-7 and V is TRBV28. This CDR3 spans 14 amino acids. Germline V gives CDR1 MDHEN, CDR2 SYDVKM. The CDR3 reads CASSLDGGTYEQYF.

The V and J genes are TRBV5-6 and TRBJ2-1; there is no DNA to check the TCRdb D call of TRBD2. The CDR3 spans 15 residues. Germline V CDR1 and CDR2: SGHDT, YYEEEE. The CDR3: CASSPSSAPYNEQFF.

CDR3 region: CASSIPGRDTIYF. The rearrangement uses TRBV19 and TRBJ1-3; TCRdb's assignment of TRBD1 cannot be checked, as there is no DNA. CDR3 size: 13 residues. Germline CDR1 LNHDA, CDR2 SQIVND (reference sequence).

The chain has TRBV20-1 and TRBJ2-3. This CDR3 is 14 amino acids long. Germline V gene data show CDR1 as DFQATT and CDR2 as SNEGSKA (reference sequence). The CDR3 loop is CSATYGRETDTQYF.

The chain recombines TRBV2 with TRBJ2-5; TCRdb picks TRBD2, but there is no DNA to check that call. This CDR3 contains 15 residues. In germline, CDR1 is SNHLY, CDR2 FYNNEI. This chain's CDR3 is CASGLAELYQETQYF.

The V gene is TRBV7-2, the J gene TRBJ2-7. The germline CDR1 and CDR2 sequences are SGHTA and FQGNSA. The CDR3 runs to 14 residues. The CDR3 spells CASSLGVGPYEQYF.

The rearrangement joins TRBV7-3 to TRBJ2-5. The V gene's germline CDR1 is SGHTA and CDR2 FQGTGA. This CDR3 comprises 13 residues. CDR3 region: CASSFSWGETQYF.

The chain links TRBV11-3 to TRBJ2-1; there is no DNA to check the TCRdb D call of TRBD1. The germline V gene encodes CDR1 SGHNT and CDR2 YENEEA. The CDR3 is made up of 16 amino acids. CDR3 loop: CASSSMKLGEHNEQFF.

The chain combines TRBV7-2 with TRBJ1-6. CDR1 and CDR2 from the germline V gene are SGHTA and FQGNSA. There are 16 residues in the CDR3. The CDR3 is CASSLWQSSYNSPLHF.

This sequence joins TRBV6-1 and TRBJ1-3; there is no DNA to check the TCRdb D call of TRBD1. The CDR3 loop spans 14 amino acids. CDR1 is MNHNS, CDR2 SASEGT, per germline. The CDR3 sequence is CASRRQGTGNTIYF.

The rearrangement uses TRBV3-1 and TRBJ1-1; TCRdb returns TRBD1, unconfirmable since there is no DNA. Germline V gives CDR1 LGHDT, CDR2 YNNKEL (reference sequence). The CDR3 sequence is 15 residues long. The CDR3 loop is CASTFGGGPNTEAFF.